This TCR beta chain was retrieved from a study of PD-1 blockade in classical Hodgkin lymphoma (TCRdb year 2020). Looking at the study overall: Nivolumab dosing was 3 mg/kg intravenously every 2 weeks, continuing until either disease progression or unacceptable toxicity. A peripheral blood immune signature of response to PD-1 blockade in classical Hodgkin lymphoma was defined using TCR beta sequencing and CyTOF.

The time point label, as the study defines it: cycle 1 day 1 (C1D1), immediately before nivolumab initiation. Every trial patient had relapsed after autologous stem cell transplantation, and cohorts A, B and C differed in prior brentuximab vedotin exposure. The trial cohort included 45 to 65 patients with relapsed/refractory classical Hodgkin lymphoma, and each patient had a best overall response of complete response, partial response or progressive disease. Single-agent nivolumab was administered to trial patients in the multi-cohort phase II CheckMate 205 trial. Best overall response was determined by an independent review committee according to the 2007 International Working Group response criteria. PBMCs from the trial were collected at three points: immediately before nivolumab initiation (C1D1), and during therapy at cycle 2 day 1 and cycle 4 day 1. After peripheral blood was drawn into 8 mL Vacutainer Cell Preparation Tubes, PBMCs were isolated by centrifugation and then cryopreserved.

Here is what the overall study found, with its caveats: Lower diversity was observed in patients in whom nivolumab was started less than 1 year after ASCT, and these patients were excluded from later analyses so that confounding by immune reconstitution would be avoided. Trial patients with a complete response had baseline diversity similar to that of newly diagnosed patients, while partial responders and progressors had significantly lower diversity. A significant rise by C4D1 was seen in CD4+ but not CD8+ TCR diversity (p=0.0027 vs p=0.16), with the rise being most apparent in complete responders (p=0.02). The study covered only a single clinical trial cohort, and the causes of the repertoire differences, possibly disease activity or prior therapy, were still not defined. Newly diagnosed patients were reported to have lower baseline TCR diversity than healthy donors, and relapsed/refractory patients were reported to have lower baseline TCR diversity still.

Looking up the germline V gene yields CDR1 MNHEY and CDR2 SVGAGI. Spanning cysteine to phenylalanine, the CDR3 consists of 11 amino acids. Only the CDR3 DNA stays, 33 bases, in frame from base 1. Cut back by 2 bases and 11 bases, the V and J ends lie 7 bases apart. The Qiagen DNeasy kit was used to extract genomic DNA both from unsorted PBMCs and from the negatively selected CD4+ and CD8+ fractions. Amplification of TCR beta CDR3 regions was done by immunoSEQ multiplex PCR with primers that anneal to V and J segments. A synthetic immune receptor repertoire was used to minimize amplification bias, and any residual bias was removed computationally once sequencing was done. The original pipeline was this. Custom Python scripts were used to quantify repertoire diversity as the Shannon entropy index. The unsorted, CD4+ and CD8+ repertoires were each analyzed separately, with the exception of combined analyses, where CD4+ and CD8+ sequences were merged in silico. A clone was considered expanded if an increase in frequency of at least 2-fold after treatment relative to C1D1 was found, and a pseudocount of 0.5 was applied to clones undetected at baseline. Clones with 0 or 1 copy at C1D1 were classified as singleton clones, and clones with 2 or more copies were classified as non-singleton clones. Clones expanded in unsorted samples were annotated as CD4+, CD8+ or unknown by matching protein sequences in sorted samples from the same patient. Wilcoxon tests on paired samples were used to test diversity changes from C1D1 to C4D1. Not all clones reach the TCRdb copy of this immuneACCESS table, which keeps in-frame sequences only. Checked studies attribute under half of the gap to unresolved V genes and leave the rest unexplained. The DNA was the basis for D and trimming; V, J and clone size are from that table. The sample table contains about 61,000 clones; only one count was recorded for 85% to 90% of them. The ten largest clones take up around 16% of the sample.

Details on this clone: Its binding antigen is unknown. There are no base qualities to consult, and no much larger clone falls within one base.

The chain is encoded by TRBV6-5 joined to TRBJ2-1; the D gene could be TRBD1 or TRBD2, each one agreeing over 5 bases. This material consisted of peripheral blood mononuclear cells (PBMCs), taken at baseline. This receptor was identified in a human donor with classical Hodgkin lymphoma. The nucleotide sequence is given as TGTGCCAGCAGTTACGTGGGACAGCAGTTCTTC. Its protein product is CASSYVGQQFF.